A single sample gave rise to the 13 T cell receptor beta chains below, sequenced in a study of precursors of human CD4 cytotoxic T cells. Bulk UMI-based sequencing covered sorted CD4+ central memory, effector memory, IL-7R-high and IL-7R-negative TEMRA subsets. MiXCR, run by TCRdb on the reads, gives a single entry per CDR3 protein. The sample records approximately 740 distinct CDR3 sequences, roughly 19% being singletons. The specimen sequenced was memory CD4+ T cells from blood (PBMCs). The receptors originated from a human donor in good health.

In this sample, this clonotype turned up a few times. This chain connects TRBV20-1 to TRBJ2-7; 14 positions agree with TRBD2. J gave up 7 bases and V 2 bases, and 4 bases lay outside the gene matches. Germline CDR1 is DFQATT and CDR2 is SNEGSKA (reference sequence). The CDR3 sequence is 14 residues long. CDR3 nucleotide sequence: TGCAGTGCTAGATCGGGACTAGCGGGAGAAGAGCAGTACTTC. Encoded protein: CSARSGLAGEEQYF.

This clonotype is termed large. An end of the junction does not agree with germline; a read error may underlie this. The rearrangement uses TRBV5-1 and TRBJ1-2, with 7 bases fitting TRBD1. CDR3 length: 12 residues. In germline, CDR1 is SGHRS, CDR2 YFSETQ. CDR3 coding DNA: TGCGCCAGCAGCTTTGGTCAGGCGGACAGGCACTTC. This encodes CASSFGQADRHF.

The chain employs TRBV4-2 and TRBJ2-6, with D perhaps matching TRBD2 (6 bases). The germline V gene encodes CDR1 LGHNA and CDR2 YNFKEQ. This CDR3 has 17 amino acids. The ends were cut back, 0 bases at V and 0 bases at J, with 9 bases in the middle. This CDR3 is CASSQDWRGSGANVLTF. Here the CDR3 DNA reads TGTGCCAGCAGCCAAGATTGGAGGGGCTCTGGGGCCAACGTCCTGACTTTC.

The sample holds a few counts of this clonotype. The V and J genes are TRBV20-1 and TRBJ2-1; TRBD2 agrees at 9 bases. Germline loops: CDR1 DFQATT, CDR2 SNEGSKA (reference sequence). With 0 bases clipped from V and 4 bases from J, the junction kept 4 bases outside the gene matches. CDR3 length: 15 amino acids. The CDR3 spells CSARDPLAGYNEQFF. DNA for the CDR3: TGCAGTGCTAGAGATCCCCTAGCGGGGTACAATGAGCAGTTCTTC.

This clonotype is large. No DNA is shown, since the ends of the CDR3 on it are uncertain; the CDR3 is the one TCRdb lists. This chain links TRBV29-1 with TRBJ2-7; TRBD2 is taken as the D call from the table, unchecked against the DNA. Including both end residues, the CDR3 is 15 amino acids long. CDR1 is SQVTM and CDR2 is ANQGSEA in the germline V gene. The CDR3 loop reads CSVERRAGSTYEQYF.

The chain links TRBV28 to TRBJ2-5, with D unclear. This CDR3 spans 12 amino acids. V was pared by 5 bases and J by 2 bases, with 6 bases between. CDR1 is MDHEN and CDR2 is SYDVKM in the germline V gene. The DNA for the CDR3 is TGTGCCAGCAGTCCACCACAAGAGACCCAGTACTTC. Translation: CASSPPQETQYF.

By share, this clonotype counts as large. The rearrangement joins TRBV29-1 to TRBJ2-2; the match to TRBD1 covers 8 bases. Germline values: CDR1 SQVTM, CDR2 ANQGSEA. V shed 6 bases, J shed 2 bases, and the junction held 5 bases outside the gene matches. CDR3 length: 14 residues. The CDR3 region is CSVRDRTNTGELFF. CDR3 in DNA: TGCAGCGTCAGGGACAGGACAAACACCGGGGAGCTGTTTTTT.

Only one count was recorded for this clonotype. The V and J genes are TRBV20-1 and TRBJ2-7; 8 positions match TRBD1. The CDR3 length is 16 residues. Germline loops: CDR1 DFQATT, CDR2 SNEGSKA (reference sequence). Trimming took 4 bases from V and 0 from J; bases not matched to a gene: 11. This CDR3 reads CSATPQTGVISYEQYF. Here the CDR3 DNA reads TGCAGTGCTACTCCCCAGACAGGGGTCATCTCCTACGAGCAGTACTTC.

By share of the sample, this clonotype is large. This chain connects TRBV6-2 or TRBV6-3 to TRBJ2-5; D is ambiguous. This CDR3 spans 13 amino acids. The V gene lost 8 bases and the J gene lost 4 bases, with 14 bases spanning the gap. Looked up from germline, CDR1 is MNHEY and CDR2 is SVGEGT. CDR3 DNA sequence: TGTGCCAGCGGCTTGACCCTTGGAGAGACCCAGTACTTC. This sequence encodes CASGLTLGETQYF.

By share, this clonotype ranks as large. The DNA for the CDR3 is TGTGCCAGCAGCTTGAGCGTCGGAACAGGGACCTACGAGCAGTACTTC. This codes for CASSLSVGTGTYEQYF. The rearrangement uses TRBV5-5 and TRBJ2-7, with TRBD1 as a possible D gene (6 bases). With 1 base removed from V and 2 bases from J, the gap between germline ends came to 16 bases. Germline values: CDR1 SGHKS, CDR2 YYEKEE (reference sequence). CDR3 length: 16 residues.

The chain links TRBV20-1 to TRBJ1-2; 7 nucleotides match TRBD1. The CDR3 consists of 17 residues. The V gene's germline CDR1 is DFQATT and CDR2 SNEGSKA (reference sequence). After removal of 3 bases from V and 0 bases from J, the junction contained 13 bases not matched to a gene. DNA for the CDR3: TGCAGTGCTAGGGGAGAACAGGGGCCTCGAGCTAACTATGGCTACACCTTC. Translated, it gives CSARGEQGPRANYGYTF.

This clonotype is judged large. This chain's CDR3 is CASSQTARSTDTQYF. The CDR3 nucleotides read TGTGCCAGCAGCCAAACGGCTAGGAGCACAGATACGCAGTATTTT. This chain joins TRBV14 and TRBJ2-3, with no clear D. Trimming took 2 bases from V and 0 from J, leaving 9 bases between them. The CDR3 runs to 15 residues. Germline V gene sequence: CDR1 SGHDN, CDR2 FVKESK.

The chain is built from TRBV30 and TRBJ2-1; the D is unclear. The CDR3 is 11 amino acids. CDR1 GTSNPN and CDR2 SVGIG come from the germline V gene (reference sequence). V was pared by 4 bases and J by 13 bases, with 14 bases between. DNA for the CDR3: TGTGCCTGGAATTTAGAAGACGTTCAGTTCTTC. Translating it yields CAWNLEDVQFF.